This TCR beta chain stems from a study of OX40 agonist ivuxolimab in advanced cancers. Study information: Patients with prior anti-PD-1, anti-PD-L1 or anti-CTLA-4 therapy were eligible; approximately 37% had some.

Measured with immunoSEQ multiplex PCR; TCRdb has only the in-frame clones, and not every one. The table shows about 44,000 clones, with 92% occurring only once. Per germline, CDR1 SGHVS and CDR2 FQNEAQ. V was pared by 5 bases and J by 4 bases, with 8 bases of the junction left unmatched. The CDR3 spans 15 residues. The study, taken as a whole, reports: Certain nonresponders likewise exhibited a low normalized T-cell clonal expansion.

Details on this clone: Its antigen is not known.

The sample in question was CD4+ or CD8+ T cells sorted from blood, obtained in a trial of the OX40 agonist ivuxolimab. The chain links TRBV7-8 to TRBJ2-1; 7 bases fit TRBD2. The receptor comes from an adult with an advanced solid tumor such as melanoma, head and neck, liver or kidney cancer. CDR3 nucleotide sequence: TGTGCCAGCAGCCCAGGACTAGAGGATTACAATGAGCAGTTCTTC. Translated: CASSPGLEDYNEQFF.